The clone carrying this T cell receptor (beta chain) was seen more than once but under ten times. The antigen remains undetermined. Here immunoSEQ multiplex PCR was the method, and the copy in TCRdb shows in-frame clones only, minus some. The sample has 68,000 or so clones; about two thirds are singletons. The record originates from a study of cytotoxic CD8 clonotypes in ibrutinib-treated CLL. The study's findings and limits: While tracking circulating CD8+ T-cell counts, baseline clonality exceeded that of age-matched healthy donors. Shared public clonotypes were rare, and on treatment they either got smaller or stayed the same.

This CDR3 contains 14 residues. V shed 2 bases, J shed 4 bases, and the junction held 6 bases outside the gene matches. CDR1 and CDR2 (germline): GTSNPN, SVGIG (reference sequence). This receptor was identified in a human donor with chronic lymphocytic leukemia. This specimen was PBMCs, taken after 12 months of ibrutinib treatment. V and J are TRBV30 and TRBJ1-2, with 8 bases lining up with TRBD1. CDR3 amino acids: CAWSTGGGTYGYTF. CDR3 DNA: TGTGCCTGGAGTACAGGGGGGGGTACCTATGGCTACACCTTC.